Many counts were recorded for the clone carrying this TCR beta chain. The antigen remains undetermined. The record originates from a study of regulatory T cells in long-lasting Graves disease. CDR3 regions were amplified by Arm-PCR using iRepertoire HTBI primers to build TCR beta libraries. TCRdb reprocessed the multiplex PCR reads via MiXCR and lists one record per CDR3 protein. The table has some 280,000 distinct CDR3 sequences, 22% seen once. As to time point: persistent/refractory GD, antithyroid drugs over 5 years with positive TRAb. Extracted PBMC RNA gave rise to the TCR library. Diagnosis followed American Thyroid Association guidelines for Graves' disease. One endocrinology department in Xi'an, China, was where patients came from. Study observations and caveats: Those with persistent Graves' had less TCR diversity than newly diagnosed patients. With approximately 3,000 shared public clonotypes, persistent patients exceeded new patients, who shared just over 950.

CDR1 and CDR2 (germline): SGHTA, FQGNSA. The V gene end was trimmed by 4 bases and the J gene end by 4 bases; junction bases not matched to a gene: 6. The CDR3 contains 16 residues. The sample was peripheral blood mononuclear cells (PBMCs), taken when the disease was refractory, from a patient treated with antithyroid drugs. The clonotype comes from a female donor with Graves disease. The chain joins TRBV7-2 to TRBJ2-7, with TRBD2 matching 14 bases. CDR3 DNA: TGTGCCAGCAGCTCCATCGGACTAGCGGGAGGATACGAGCAGTACTTC. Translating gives CASSSIGLAGGYEQYF.